Sequencing of this T cell receptor beta chain was carried out in a study of response to subunit inactivated influenza vaccine. Study outcomes and limitations: The authors suggested that few new T cells are recruited per seasonal influenza vaccination.

This clonotype was counted a few times. What it binds is unknown. TCRdb passed the RT-PCR reads through MiXCR, listing each CDR3 protein once. The data contain about 520,000 distinct CDR3 sequences, roughly 7.9% of them singletons. Germline V gene sequence: CDR1 LGHNA, CDR2 YNFKEQ. The CDR3 totals 16 residues. J lost 6 bases, V lost 4 bases, and 4 bases had no gene match. The rearrangement links TRBV4-2 to TRBJ2-1, with TRBD2 matching 15 bases. The sequence came from a man aged 50 to 69 who received an inactivated influenza vaccine. Specimen: PBMCs from blood, collected around 25 months after vaccination. The CDR3 loop is CASSLGTSGRFNEQFF. CDR3 nucleotide sequence: TGTGCCAGCAGCCTCGGGACTAGCGGGAGGTTCAATGAGCAGTTCTTC.